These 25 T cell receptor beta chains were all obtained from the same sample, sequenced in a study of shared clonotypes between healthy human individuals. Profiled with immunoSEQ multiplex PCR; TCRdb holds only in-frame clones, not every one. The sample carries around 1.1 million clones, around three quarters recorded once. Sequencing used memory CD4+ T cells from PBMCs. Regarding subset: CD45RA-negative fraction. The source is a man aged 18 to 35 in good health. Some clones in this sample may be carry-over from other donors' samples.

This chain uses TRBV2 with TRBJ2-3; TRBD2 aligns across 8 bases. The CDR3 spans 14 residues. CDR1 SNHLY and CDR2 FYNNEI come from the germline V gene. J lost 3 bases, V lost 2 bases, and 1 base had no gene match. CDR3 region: CASSERGGTDTQYF. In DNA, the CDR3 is TGTGCCAGCAGTGAACGCGGGGGGACAGATACGCAGTATTTT.

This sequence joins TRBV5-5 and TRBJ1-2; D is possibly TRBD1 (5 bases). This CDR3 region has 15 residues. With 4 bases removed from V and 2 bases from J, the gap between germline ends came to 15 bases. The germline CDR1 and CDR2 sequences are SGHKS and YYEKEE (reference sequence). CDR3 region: CASSVGTWGNYGYTF. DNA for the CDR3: TGTGCCAGCAGCGTCGGGACTTGGGGCAACTATGGCTACACCTTC.

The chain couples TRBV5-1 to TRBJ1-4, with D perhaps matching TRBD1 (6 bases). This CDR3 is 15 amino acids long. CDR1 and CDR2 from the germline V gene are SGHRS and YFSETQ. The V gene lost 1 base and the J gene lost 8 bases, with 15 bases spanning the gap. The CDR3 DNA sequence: TGCGCCAGCAGCTTGTTTGGAGGGGGTAACGAAAAACTGTTTTTT. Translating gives CASSLFGGGNEKLFF.

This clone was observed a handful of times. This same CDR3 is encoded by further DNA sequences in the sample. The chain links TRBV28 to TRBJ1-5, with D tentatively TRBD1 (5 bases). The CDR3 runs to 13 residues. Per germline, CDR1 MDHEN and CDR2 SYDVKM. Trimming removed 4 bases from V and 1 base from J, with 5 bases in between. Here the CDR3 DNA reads TGTGCCAGCAGTTGGGACAGCAATCAGCCCCAGCATTTT. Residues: CASSWDSNQPQHF.

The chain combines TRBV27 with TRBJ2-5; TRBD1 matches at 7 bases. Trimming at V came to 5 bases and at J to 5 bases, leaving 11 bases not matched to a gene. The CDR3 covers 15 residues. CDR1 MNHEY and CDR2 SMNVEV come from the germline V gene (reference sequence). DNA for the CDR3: TGTGCCAGCAGTAAAGGAGACAGGGTTGCGGAGACCCAGTACTTC. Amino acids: CASSKGDRVAETQYF.

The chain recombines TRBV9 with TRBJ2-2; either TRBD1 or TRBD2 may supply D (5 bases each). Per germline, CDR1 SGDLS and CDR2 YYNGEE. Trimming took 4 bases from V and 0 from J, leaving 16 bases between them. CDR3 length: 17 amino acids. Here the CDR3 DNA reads TGTGCCAGCAGCAGTGCCGGTGGGACCACGAACACCGGGGAGCTGTTTTTT. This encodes CASSSAGGTTNTGELFF.

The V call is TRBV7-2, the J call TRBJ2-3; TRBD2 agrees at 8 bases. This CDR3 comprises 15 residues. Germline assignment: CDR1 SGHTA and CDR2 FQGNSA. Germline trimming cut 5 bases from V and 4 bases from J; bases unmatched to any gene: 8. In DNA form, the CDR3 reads TGTGCCAGCAGCCACCCCGCGGGAGGCGCAGATACGCAGTATTTT. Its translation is CASSHPAGGADTQYF. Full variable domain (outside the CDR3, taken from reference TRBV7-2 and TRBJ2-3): GAGVSQSPSNKVTEKGKDVELRCDPISGHTALYWYRQSLGQGLEFLIYFQGNSAPDKSGLPSDRFSAERTGGSVSTLTIQRTQQEDSAVYLCASSHPAGGADTQYFGPGTRLTVL.

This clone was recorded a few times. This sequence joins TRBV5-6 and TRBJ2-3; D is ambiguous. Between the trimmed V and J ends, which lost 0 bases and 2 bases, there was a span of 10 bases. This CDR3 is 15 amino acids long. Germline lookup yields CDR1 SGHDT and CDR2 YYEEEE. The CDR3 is CASSLGPLNTDTQYF. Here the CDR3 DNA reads TGTGCCAGCAGCTTGGGTCCCTTGAACACAGATACGCAGTATTTT.

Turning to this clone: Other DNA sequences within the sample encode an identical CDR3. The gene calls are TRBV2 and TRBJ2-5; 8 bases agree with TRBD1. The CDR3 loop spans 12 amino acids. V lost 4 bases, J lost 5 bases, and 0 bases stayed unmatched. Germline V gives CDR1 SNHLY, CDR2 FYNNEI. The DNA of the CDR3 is TGTGCCAGCAGTGGACAGGGGGAGACCCAGTACTTC. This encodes CASSGQGETQYF.

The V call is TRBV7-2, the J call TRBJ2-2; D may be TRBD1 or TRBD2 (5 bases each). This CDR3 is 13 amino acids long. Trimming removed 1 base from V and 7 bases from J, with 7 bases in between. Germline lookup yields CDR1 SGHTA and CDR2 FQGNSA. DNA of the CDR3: TGTGCCAGCAGCTTAGTGGGGGTCGGGGAGCTGTTTTTT. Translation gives CASSLVGVGELFF.

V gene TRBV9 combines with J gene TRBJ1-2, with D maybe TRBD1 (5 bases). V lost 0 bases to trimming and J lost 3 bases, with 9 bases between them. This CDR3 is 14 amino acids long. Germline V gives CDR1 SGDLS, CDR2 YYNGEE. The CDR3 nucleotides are TGTGCCAGCAGCGTAGGTACAGGATACTATGGCTACACCTTC. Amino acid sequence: CASSVGTGYYGYTF. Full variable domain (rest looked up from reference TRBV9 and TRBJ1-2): DSGVTQTPKHLITATGQRVTLRCSPRSGDLSVYWYQQSLDQGLQFLIQYYNGEERAKGNILERFSAQQFPDLHSELNLSSLELGDSALYFCASSVGTGYYGYTFGSGTRLTVV.

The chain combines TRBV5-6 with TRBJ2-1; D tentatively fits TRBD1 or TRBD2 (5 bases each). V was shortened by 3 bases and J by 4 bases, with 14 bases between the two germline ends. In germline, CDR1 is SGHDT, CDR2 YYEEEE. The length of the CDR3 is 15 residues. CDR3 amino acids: CASSSPGRPYNEQFF. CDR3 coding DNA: TGTGCCAGCAGCTCGCCGGGACGGCCTTACAATGAGCAGTTCTTC.

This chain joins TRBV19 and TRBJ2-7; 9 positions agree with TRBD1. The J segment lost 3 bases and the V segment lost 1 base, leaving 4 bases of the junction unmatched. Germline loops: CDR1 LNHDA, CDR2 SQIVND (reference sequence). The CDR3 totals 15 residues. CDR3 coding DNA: TGTGCCAGTAGTATAGGTCGACAGGGGGTCTACGAGCAGTACTTC. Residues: CASSIGRQGVYEQYF.

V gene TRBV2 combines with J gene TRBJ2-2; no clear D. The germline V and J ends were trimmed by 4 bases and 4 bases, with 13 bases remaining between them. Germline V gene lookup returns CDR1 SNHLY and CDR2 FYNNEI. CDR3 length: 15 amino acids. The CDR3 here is CASSALEMITGELFF. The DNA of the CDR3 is TGTGCCAGCAGTGCGTTGGAGATGATCACCGGGGAGCTGTTTTTT.

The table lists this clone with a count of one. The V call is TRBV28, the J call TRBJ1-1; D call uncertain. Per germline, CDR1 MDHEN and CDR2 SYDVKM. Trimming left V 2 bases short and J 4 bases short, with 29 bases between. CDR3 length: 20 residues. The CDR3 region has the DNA TGTGCCAGCAGTTTAATCGCAACCTCCTTGGCATTCCGCAGCGGCACTGAAGCTTTCTTT. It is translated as CASSLIATSLAFRSGTEAFF. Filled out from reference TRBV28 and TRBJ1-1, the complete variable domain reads DVKVTQSSRYLVKRTGEKVFLECVQDMDHENMFWYRQDPGLGLRLIYFSYDVKMKEKGDIPEGYSVSREKKERFSLILESASTNQTSMYLCASSLIATSLAFRSGTEAFFGQGTRLTVV.

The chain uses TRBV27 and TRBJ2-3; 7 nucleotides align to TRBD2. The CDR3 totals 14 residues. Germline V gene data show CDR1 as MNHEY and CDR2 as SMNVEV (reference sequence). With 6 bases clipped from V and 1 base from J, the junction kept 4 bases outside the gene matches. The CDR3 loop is CASSRREGTDTQYF. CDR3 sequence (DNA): TGTGCCAGCAGCCGACGGGAGGGCACAGATACGCAGTATTTT.

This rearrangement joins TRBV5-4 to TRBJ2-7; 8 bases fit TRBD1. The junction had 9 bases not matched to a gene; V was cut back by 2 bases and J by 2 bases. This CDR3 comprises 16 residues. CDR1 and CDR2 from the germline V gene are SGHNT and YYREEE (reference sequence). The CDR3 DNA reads TGTGCCAGCAGCTTAGGGACAGGACGTACCCCCTACGAGCAGTACTTC. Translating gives CASSLGTGRTPYEQYF. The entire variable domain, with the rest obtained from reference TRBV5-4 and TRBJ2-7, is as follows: ETGVTQSPTHLIKTRGQQVTLRCSSQSGHNTVSWYQQALGQGPQFIFQYYREEENGRGNFPPRFSGLQFPNYSSELNVNALELDDSALYLCASSLGTGRTPYEQYFGPGTRLTVT.

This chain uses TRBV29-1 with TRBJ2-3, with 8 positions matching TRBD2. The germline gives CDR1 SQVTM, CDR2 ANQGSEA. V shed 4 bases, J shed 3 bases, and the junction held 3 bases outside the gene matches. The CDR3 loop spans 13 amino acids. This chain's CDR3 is CSVGGLATDTQYF. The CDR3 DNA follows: TGCAGCGTTGGCGGACTAGCTACAGATACGCAGTATTTT.

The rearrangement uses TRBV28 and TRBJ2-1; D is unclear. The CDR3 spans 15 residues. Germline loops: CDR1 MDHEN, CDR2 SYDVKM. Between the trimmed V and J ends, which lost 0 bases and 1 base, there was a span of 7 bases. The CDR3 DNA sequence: TGTGCCAGCAGTTTATGGGCCGAATCCTACAATGAGCAGTTCTTC. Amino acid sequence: CASSLWAESYNEQFF.

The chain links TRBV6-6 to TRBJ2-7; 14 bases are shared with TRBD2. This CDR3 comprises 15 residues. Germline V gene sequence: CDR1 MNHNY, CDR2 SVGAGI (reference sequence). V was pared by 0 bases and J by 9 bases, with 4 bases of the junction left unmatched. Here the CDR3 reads CASSYSRLAGGSQYF. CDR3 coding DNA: TGTGCCAGCAGTTACTCGAGACTAGCGGGAGGGTCGCAGTACTTC.

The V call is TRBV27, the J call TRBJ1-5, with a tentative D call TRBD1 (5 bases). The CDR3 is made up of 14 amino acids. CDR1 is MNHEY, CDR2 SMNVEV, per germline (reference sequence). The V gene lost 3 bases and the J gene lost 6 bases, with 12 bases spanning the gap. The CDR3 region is CASSFGQGVQPQHF. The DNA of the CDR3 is TGTGCCAGCAGTTTTGGGCAGGGTGTTCAGCCCCAGCATTTT.

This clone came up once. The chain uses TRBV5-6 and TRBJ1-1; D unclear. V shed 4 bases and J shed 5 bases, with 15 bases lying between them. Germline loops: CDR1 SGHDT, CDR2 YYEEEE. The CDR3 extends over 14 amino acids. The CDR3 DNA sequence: TGTGCCAGCAGCCGTGGGTCGACTCTGACTGAAGCTTTCTTT. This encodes CASSRGSTLTEAFF.

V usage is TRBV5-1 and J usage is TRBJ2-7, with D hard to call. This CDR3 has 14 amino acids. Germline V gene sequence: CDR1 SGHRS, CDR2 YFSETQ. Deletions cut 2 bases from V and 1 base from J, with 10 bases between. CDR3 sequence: CASSLTVGSYEQYF. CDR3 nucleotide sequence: TGCGCCAGCAGCTTAACGGTGGGGTCCTACGAGCAGTACTTC.

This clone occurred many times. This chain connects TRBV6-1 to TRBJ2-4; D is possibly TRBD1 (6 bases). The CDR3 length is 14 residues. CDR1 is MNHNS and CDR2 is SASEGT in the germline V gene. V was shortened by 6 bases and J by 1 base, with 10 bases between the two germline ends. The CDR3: CASRNRVAKNIQYF. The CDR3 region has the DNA TGTGCCAGCAGGAACAGGGTGGCCAAAAACATTCAGTACTTC.

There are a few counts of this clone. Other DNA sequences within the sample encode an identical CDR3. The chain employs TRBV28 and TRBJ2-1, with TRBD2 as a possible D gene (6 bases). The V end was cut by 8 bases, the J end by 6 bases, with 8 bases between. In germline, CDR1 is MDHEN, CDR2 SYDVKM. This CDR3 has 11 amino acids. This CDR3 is CASGLINEQFF. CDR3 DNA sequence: TGTGCCAGCGGACTAATCAATGAGCAGTTCTTC.